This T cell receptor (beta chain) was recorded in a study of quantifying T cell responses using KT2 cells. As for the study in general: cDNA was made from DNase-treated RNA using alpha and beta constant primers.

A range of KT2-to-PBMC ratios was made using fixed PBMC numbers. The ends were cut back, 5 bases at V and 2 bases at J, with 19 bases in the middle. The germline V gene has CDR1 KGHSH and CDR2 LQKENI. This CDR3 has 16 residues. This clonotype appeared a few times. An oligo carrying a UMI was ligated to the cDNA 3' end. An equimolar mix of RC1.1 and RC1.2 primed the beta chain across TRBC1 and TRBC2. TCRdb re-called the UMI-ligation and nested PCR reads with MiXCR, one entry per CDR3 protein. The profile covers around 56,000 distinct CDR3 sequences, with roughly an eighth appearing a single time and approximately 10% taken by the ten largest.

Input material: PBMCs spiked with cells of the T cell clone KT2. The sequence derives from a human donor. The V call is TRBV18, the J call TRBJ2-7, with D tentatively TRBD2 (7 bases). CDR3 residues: CASSSGRRGGTYEQYF. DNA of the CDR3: TGTGCCAGCTCATCCGGGAGAAGGGGGGGCACCTACGAGCAGTACTTC.